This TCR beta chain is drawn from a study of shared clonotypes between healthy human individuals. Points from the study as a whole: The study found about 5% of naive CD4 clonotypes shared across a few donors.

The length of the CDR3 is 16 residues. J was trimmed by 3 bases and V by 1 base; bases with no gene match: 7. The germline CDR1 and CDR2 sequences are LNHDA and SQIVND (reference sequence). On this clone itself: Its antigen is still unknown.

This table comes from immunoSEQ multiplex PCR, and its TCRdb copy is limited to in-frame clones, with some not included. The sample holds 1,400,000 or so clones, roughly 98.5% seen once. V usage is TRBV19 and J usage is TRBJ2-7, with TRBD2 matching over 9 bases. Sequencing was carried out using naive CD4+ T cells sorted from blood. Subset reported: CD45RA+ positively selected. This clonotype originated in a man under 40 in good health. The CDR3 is CASSIGGAGGLYEQYF. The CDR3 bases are TGTGCCAGTAGTATAGGAGGAGCGGGAGGACTCTACGAGCAGTACTTC.